This is a list of T cell receptor beta chains from one sample in a study of technical replicates of blood from several donors. Repertoires were generated with immunoSEQ multiplex PCR, while TCRdb's copy carries only in-frame clones and drops some. Counted here are 84,000 or so clones, 97% occurring once; the ten biggest clones make up 0.18%. Sequencing was done on a sample of T cells isolated from PBMCs. The receptors derive from a human donor in good health. Both conserved end residues are part of each CDR3. D genes are given only for firm matches. A clone size is listed for some rows: how often the clone was seen (once, few, many), or a class if it is expanded.

clone_size: .; d_call: .; v_call: TRBV14; j_call: TRBJ1-1; cdr3_nt: TGTGCCAGCAAATCGAGGGGGTTCTACACTGAAGCTTTCTTT; cdr3_aa: CASKSRGFYTEAFF
clone_size: .; d_call: .; v_call: TRBV2; j_call: TRBJ1-5; cdr3_nt: TGTGCCAGCAGTGAAGCTTTGGGTTCAGGTCAGCCCCAGCATTTT; cdr3_aa: CASSEALGSGQPQHF
clone_size: .; d_call: TRBD1; v_call: TRBV5-1; j_call: TRBJ2-1; cdr3_nt: TGCGCCAGCAGCACCCGTGGACAGGGGAGGTACAATGAGCAGTTCTTC; cdr3_aa: CASSTRGQGRYNEQFF
clone_size: .; d_call: TRBD1; v_call: TRBV16; j_call: TRBJ1-1; cdr3_nt: TGTGCCAGCAGCCAACGACAGGGGGAAACTGAAGCTTTCTTT; cdr3_aa: CASSQRQGETEAFF
clone_size: .; d_call: TRBD1; v_call: TRBV9; j_call: TRBJ1-5; cdr3_nt: TGTGCCAGCAGTCCGGGACAGGGTAGCAATCAGCCCCAGCATTTT; cdr3_aa: CASSPGQGSNQPQHF
clone_size: .; d_call: TRBD2; v_call: TRBV18; j_call: TRBJ2-1; cdr3_nt: TGTGCCAGCTCAGGACTAGCGGGAGGGCCGTTCAATGAGCAGTTCTTC; cdr3_aa: CASSGLAGGPFNEQFF
clone_size: .; d_call: .; v_call: TRBV28; j_call: TRBJ1-2; cdr3_nt: TGTGCCAGCAGCCCCACAGGGACCTATGGCTACACCTTC; cdr3_aa: CASSPTGTYGYTF
clone_size: .; d_call: .; v_call: TRBV28; j_call: TRBJ2-1; cdr3_nt: TGTGCCAGCAGTCTCATAGCGTCCTACAATGAGCAGTTCTTC; cdr3_aa: CASSLIASYNEQFF
clone_size: .; d_call: .; v_call: TRBV29-1; j_call: TRBJ1-2; cdr3_nt: TGCAGCGTTTCGGGCCCAGGGGAGAAAGGGGGGGACTATGGCTACACCTTC; cdr3_aa: CSVSGPGEKGGDYGYTF
clone_size: .; d_call: .; v_call: TRBV18; j_call: TRBJ2-7; cdr3_nt: TGTGCCAGCTCCCCGGCTAAGGAGTACGAGCAGTACTTC; cdr3_aa: CASSPAKEYEQYF
clone_size: .; d_call: TRBD2; v_call: TRBV6-5; j_call: TRBJ2-7; cdr3_nt: TGTGCCAGCAGCCCGAGCGGGGGGGTCGGCAACGAGCAGTACTTC; cdr3_aa: CASSPSGGVGNEQYF
clone_size: .; d_call: TRBD2; v_call: TRBV2; j_call: TRBJ2-3; cdr3_nt: TGTGCCAGCAGTGATATCCGGGGGACTAGCGGCACAGATACGCAGTATTTT; cdr3_aa: CASSDIRGTSGTDTQYF
clone_size: .; d_call: .; v_call: TRBV6-1; j_call: TRBJ1-2; cdr3_nt: TGTGCCAGCAGCTTCAGGGATGGCTACACCTTC; cdr3_aa: CASSFRDGYTF
clone_size: .; d_call: .; v_call: TRBV11-2; j_call: TRBJ2-2; cdr3_nt: TGTGCCAGCAGCTTCCTGAGGGCAGCCGGGGAGCTGTTTTTT; cdr3_aa: CASSFLRAAGELFF
clone_size: .; d_call: .; v_call: TRBV16; j_call: TRBJ2-3; cdr3_nt: TGTGCCAGCAGCCAATCCACAACAGATACGCAGTATTTT; cdr3_aa: CASSQSTTDTQYF
clone_size: .; d_call: .; v_call: TRBV6-1; j_call: TRBJ2-3; cdr3_nt: TGTGCCAGCAGTCGTCAAACCAGATCCACAGATACGCAGTATTTT; cdr3_aa: CASSRQTRSTDTQYF
clone_size: .; d_call: .; v_call: TRBV5-1; j_call: TRBJ2-2; cdr3_nt: TGCGCCAGCAGCTTTGTCGGGGTCGGCGGGGAGCTGTTTTTT; cdr3_aa: CASSFVGVGGELFF
clone_size: .; d_call: .; v_call: TRBV7-9; j_call: TRBJ1-1; cdr3_nt: TGTGCCGGAGAGGGTGCTTTCTTT; cdr3_aa: CAGEGAFF
clone_size: .; d_call: .; v_call: TRBV5-1; j_call: TRBJ1-2; cdr3_nt: TGCGCCAGCAGCTTGGGGCAGGGTCGGGACTATGGCTACACCTTC; cdr3_aa: CASSLGQGRDYGYTF
clone_size: .; d_call: .; v_call: TRBV4-1; j_call: TRBJ1-4; cdr3_nt: TGCGCCAGCAGCCAAGTCCTGCCAGGGATTAATGAAAAACTGTTTTTT; cdr3_aa: CASSQVLPGINEKLFF
clone_size: once; d_call: .; v_call: TRBV9; j_call: TRBJ2-1; cdr3_nt: TGTGCCAGCAGCGTAGCAAGGGAGGCGTACAATGAGCAGTTCTTC; cdr3_aa: CASSVAREAYNEQFF
clone_size: .; d_call: TRBD1; v_call: TRBV5-5; j_call: TRBJ2-7; cdr3_nt: TGTGCCAGCAGCTTTAGTGGGACAGCACATACTAACTACGAGCAGTACTTC; cdr3_aa: CASSFSGTAHTNYEQYF
clone_size: .; d_call: TRBD1; v_call: TRBV7-6; j_call: TRBJ1-5; cdr3_nt: TGTGCCAGCAGCTTAAGGGACAGCGAAAATCAGCCCCAGCATTTT; cdr3_aa: CASSLRDSENQPQHF
clone_size: .; d_call: TRBD1; v_call: TRBV7-9; j_call: TRBJ1-5; cdr3_nt: TGTGCCAGCAGCTCGGGACGACAGGGGGCATGGAATCAGCCCCAGCATTTT; cdr3_aa: CASSSGRQGAWNQPQHF
clone_size: .; d_call: TRBD2; v_call: TRBV11-3; j_call: TRBJ2-7; cdr3_nt: TGTGCCAGCAGCTTAAATGCGGGGGGAACGAACTACGAGCAGTACTTC; cdr3_aa: CASSLNAGGTNYEQYF
clone_size: .; d_call: TRBD1; v_call: TRBV30; j_call: TRBJ1-1; cdr3_nt: TGTGCCTGGGGGGGACAGGGGATGACTGAAGCTTTCTTT; cdr3_aa: CAWGGQGMTEAFF
clone_size: .; d_call: TRBD1; v_call: TRBV9; j_call: TRBJ2-3; cdr3_nt: TGTGCCAGCAGCCCATTCGGACAGGATGAGGGGTTATTATCAGATACGCAGTATTTT; cdr3_aa: CASSPFGQDEGLLSDTQYF
clone_size: .; d_call: .; v_call: TRBV4-1; j_call: TRBJ1-2; cdr3_nt: TGCGCCAGCAGCCAAGAGACTCCTAGGGGCTACACCTTC; cdr3_aa: CASSQETPRGYTF
clone_size: .; d_call: .; v_call: TRBV2; j_call: TRBJ1-6; cdr3_nt: TGTGCCAGCAGTGAGGCAGGGGCTAATTCACCCCTCCACTTT; cdr3_aa: CASSEAGANSPLHF
clone_size: .; d_call: TRBD1; v_call: TRBV5-1; j_call: TRBJ2-7; cdr3_nt: TGCGCCAGCAGCTCCCGGGACAGGGGAGCCTACGAGCAGTACTTC; cdr3_aa: CASSSRDRGAYEQYF
clone_size: .; d_call: TRBD2; v_call: TRBV7-2; j_call: TRBJ2-1; cdr3_nt: TGTGCCAGCAGCTTAGGGGGGGGACTCTCCTACAATGAGCAGTTCTTC; cdr3_aa: CASSLGGGLSYNEQFF
clone_size: .; d_call: .; v_call: TRBV5-1; j_call: TRBJ1-1; cdr3_nt: TGCGCCAGCAGCTTACAGGGGAACACTGAAGCTTTCTTT; cdr3_aa: CASSLQGNTEAFF
clone_size: once; d_call: TRBD1; v_call: TRBV6-4; j_call: TRBJ2-1; cdr3_nt: TGTGCCAGCAGTGAAGGTGGGACAGGGGGCAATGAGCAGTTCTTC; cdr3_aa: CASSEGGTGGNEQFF
clone_size: .; d_call: TRBD1; v_call: TRBV18; j_call: TRBJ1-4; cdr3_nt: TGTGCCAGCTCACCCCCGGGACAGGTTAATGAAAAACTGTTTTTT; cdr3_aa: CASSPPGQVNEKLFF
clone_size: .; d_call: TRBD2; v_call: TRBV11-3; j_call: TRBJ2-1; cdr3_nt: TGTGCCAGCAGCCCGACCCTAGCGGCCTACAATGAGCAGTTCTTC; cdr3_aa: CASSPTLAAYNEQFF
clone_size: .; d_call: .; v_call: TRBV27; j_call: TRBJ1-1; cdr3_nt: TGTGCCAGCAGTTTCCTCGGACAGCTGAACACTGAAGCTTTCTTT; cdr3_aa: CASSFLGQLNTEAFF
clone_size: .; d_call: .; v_call: TRBV4-1; j_call: TRBJ2-3; cdr3_nt: TGCGCCAGCAGCCACCTCATTTCCTCCGGGACATCCTATTCGGCAGATACGCAGTATTTT; cdr3_aa: CASSHLISSGTSYSADTQYF
clone_size: .; d_call: TRBD2; v_call: TRBV4-1; j_call: TRBJ2-1; cdr3_nt: TGCGCCAGCAGCCAAGATTCGCTAGCGGGGGGGAGGAATGAGCAGTTCTTC; cdr3_aa: CASSQDSLAGGRNEQFF
clone_size: .; d_call: TRBD1; v_call: TRBV13; j_call: TRBJ2-7; cdr3_nt: TGTGCCAGCAGCTTAGGGACAGGGGGTGGCGAGCAGTACTTC; cdr3_aa: CASSLGTGGGEQYF
clone_size: .; d_call: .; v_call: TRBV4-1; j_call: TRBJ1-1; cdr3_nt: TGCGCCAGCAGCCACCCGGGGGGGGTTTCACACACTGAAGCTTTCTTT; cdr3_aa: CASSHPGGVSHTEAFF
clone_size: .; d_call: TRBD2; v_call: TRBV5-1; j_call: TRBJ2-3; cdr3_nt: TGCGCCAGCAGCCTCGGGACTAGCGGGAGGTTAACTAGCACAGATACGCAGTATTTT; cdr3_aa: CASSLGTSGRLTSTDTQYF
clone_size: .; d_call: TRBD2; v_call: TRBV5-4; j_call: TRBJ2-5; cdr3_nt: TGTGCCAGCAGCTTGGTTCTAGCGGGGGGGCGCAGCAAGTGGGAGACCCAGTACTTC; cdr3_aa: CASSLVLAGGRSKWETQYF
clone_size: .; d_call: .; v_call: TRBV21-1; j_call: TRBJ2-1; cdr3_nt: TGTGCCAGCAGCAAAGTGCCGGGACTCTTCTTGGGGAATGAGCAGTTCTTC; cdr3_aa: CASSKVPGLFLGNEQFF
clone_size: .; d_call: .; v_call: TRBV15; j_call: TRBJ1-1; cdr3_nt: TGTGCCACCAGCAGAGGGGGGGACTCTCTCCCGGGGGCTTTCTTT; cdr3_aa: CATSRGGDSLPGAFF
clone_size: .; d_call: .; v_call: TRBV5-1; j_call: TRBJ2-1; cdr3_nt: TGCGCCAGCAGCTTGGTAGGGGCTGAGCAGTTCTTC; cdr3_aa: CASSLVGAEQFF
clone_size: .; d_call: .; v_call: TRBV7-9; j_call: TRBJ2-1; cdr3_nt: TGTGCCAGCAACAGGGCGAATGAGCAGTTCTTC; cdr3_aa: CASNRANEQFF